The 13 T cell receptor beta chains in this list originate from one sample, sequenced in a study of cytomegalovirus exposure and HLA in healthy donors. The PCR was carried out with 60 Vbeta primers and 13 Jbeta primers. The repertoire was sequenced with immunoSEQ multiplex PCR; TCRdb's copy has only in-frame clones and lacks some. The sample consists of about 210,000 clones, about four fifths of them appearing once. Input material: PBMCs. The receptors were gathered from a man in his forties in good health and CMV-seropositive.

J is TRBJ1-1 and V is TRBV4-2; TRBD1 matches at 10 bases. Looked up from germline, CDR1 is LGHNA and CDR2 is YNFKEQ. With 4 bases clipped from V and 8 bases from J, the junction kept 7 bases outside the gene matches. This CDR3 is built from 14 residues. The CDR3 coding sequence is TGTGCCAGCAGCCTCAACGACAGGGGGCCAGAAGCTTTCTTT. It codes for CASSLNDRGPEAFF.

V usage is TRBV5-4 and J usage is TRBJ1-5; D might be TRBD1 (5 bases). CDR3 length: 14 amino acids. V was shortened by 4 bases and J by 4 bases, with 12 bases between the two germline ends. Per the germline V gene, CDR1 is SGHNT and CDR2 is YYREEE (reference sequence). The CDR3 DNA reads as TGTGCCAGCAGCACCGGGGCGGGGAATCAGCCCCAGCATTTT. This translates into CASSTGAGNQPQHF.

V is TRBV29-1 and J is TRBJ1-3; D possibly corresponds to TRBD1 (5 bases). Germline CDR1 SQVTM, CDR2 ANQGSEA. Between the trimmed V and J ends, which lost 4 bases and 5 bases, there was a span of 15 bases. The CDR3 spans 14 residues. CDR3 DNA: TGCAGCGTTGTAGGGCAGGAGGGACGAAACACCATATATTTT. Protein sequence: CSVVGQEGRNTIYF.

The rearrangement uses TRBV10-3 and TRBJ2-7; TRBD1 is a possible D gene (6 bases). The CDR3 length is 14 residues. The V end was cut by 11 bases, the J end by 2 bases, with 19 bases between. Germline V CDR1 and CDR2: ENHRY, SYGVKD. CDR3 coding DNA: TGTGCCGTATCCTCAGGGCAGGGGACCTACGAGCAGTACTTC. Protein: CAVSSGQGTYEQYF.

V gene TRBV10-3 combines with J gene TRBJ1-1; unclear D gene. Germline V CDR1 and CDR2: ENHRY, SYGVKD. This CDR3 is 15 amino acids long. V lost 2 bases, J lost 7 bases, and 17 bases lay in between. Here the CDR3 DNA reads TGTGCCATCAGTGAGGGATCGGGGAGGGCCAATGAAGCTTTCTTT. Its translation is CAISEGSGRANEAFF.

The chain recombines TRBV9 with TRBJ2-5; D is possibly TRBD2 (7 bases). The germline V gene has CDR1 SGDLS and CDR2 YYNGEE. Trimming left V 0 bases short and J 7 bases short, with 10 bases between. The CDR3 sequence is 13 residues long. Here the CDR3 DNA reads TGTGCCAGCAGCGTAGAGGGGGGGCGGACCCAGTACTTC. Translating it yields CASSVEGGRTQYF. Full variable domain (remainder filled in from reference TRBV9 and TRBJ2-5): DSGVTQTPKHLITATGQRVTLRCSPRSGDLSVYWYQQSLDQGLQFLIQYYNGEERAKGNILERFSAQQFPDLHSELNLSSLELGDSALYFCASSVEGGRTQYFGPGTRLLVL.

This chain joins TRBV5-1 and TRBJ2-7; 8 bases align to TRBD1. V was pared by 3 bases and J by 1 base, with 3 bases of the junction left unmatched. The CDR3 consists of 14 residues. In germline, CDR1 is SGHRS, CDR2 YFSETQ. CDR3 amino acids: CASSWGTGSYEQYF. As DNA, the CDR3 is TGCGCCAGCAGCTGGGGGACAGGTTCCTACGAGCAGTACTTC.

V is TRBV4-3 and J is TRBJ2-7, with TRBD2 matching 9 bases. CDR3 size: 16 residues. J was trimmed by 3 bases and V by 1 base; bases with no gene match: 7. Germline values: CDR1 LGHNA, CDR2 YSLEER. In DNA form, the CDR3 reads TGCGCCAGCAGCCAAGTTAAGCGGGAGGATCTCTACGAGCAGTACTTC. Translation gives CASSQVKREDLYEQYF.

The chain employs TRBV29-1 and TRBJ1-2; D gene ambiguous. Trimming took 3 bases from V and 7 from J, leaving 15 bases between them. The germline V gene has CDR1 SQVTM and CDR2 ANQGSEA. The CDR3 totals 13 residues. CDR3 region: CSVEARPGSGYTF. The CDR3 DNA reads as TGCAGCGTTGAGGCCAGACCGGGTAGTGGCTACACCTTC.

This chain joins TRBV6-1 and TRBJ1-2, with a tentative D call TRBD1 (6 bases). CDR1 and CDR2 (germline): MNHNS, SASEGT. This CDR3 region has 14 residues. V lost 5 bases and J 7 bases, leaving 17 bases between the germline ends. CDR3 coding DNA: TGTGCCAGCAGTCACCCCGGGACAATGGGTGGCTACACCTTC. This translates into CASSHPGTMGGYTF.

The sample holds a few counts of this clone. The V gene is TRBV5-5, the J gene TRBJ2-7; 7 bases are a match to TRBD2. Germline assignment: CDR1 SGHKS and CDR2 YYEKEE (reference sequence). CDR3 size: 15 residues. Trimming took 4 bases from V and 2 from J; bases not matched to a gene: 9. This CDR3 reads CASSPRGTEAYEQYF. In nucleotides, the CDR3 is TGTGCCAGCAGCCCGCGGGGGACGGAGGCCTACGAGCAGTACTTC.

This sequence joins TRBV6-5 and TRBJ2-7; 9 bases match TRBD1. The CDR3 is 14 amino acids. Losses at the gene ends were 6 bases for V and 4 bases for J; bases not matched to a gene: 7. Per germline, CDR1 MNHEY and CDR2 SVGAGI. The CDR3 loop is CASSRDRVKYEQYF. The CDR3 DNA sequence: TGTGCCAGCAGCCGGGACAGGGTGAAGTACGAGCAGTACTTC.

This clone was recorded a few times. The CDR3 spells CASSNGKGARQETQYF. DNA of the CDR3: TGTGCCAGCAGCAATGGGAAGGGGGCGCGACAAGAGACCCAGTACTTC. The chain is built from TRBV28 and TRBJ2-5; 7 positions match TRBD1. This CDR3 spans 16 amino acids. With 6 bases clipped from V and 2 bases from J, the junction kept 12 bases outside the gene matches. Germline CDR1 is MDHEN and CDR2 is SYDVKM. The complete variable domain, with remaining parts taken from reference TRBV28 and TRBJ2-5, reads DVKVTQSSRYLVKRTGEKVFLECVQDMDHENMFWYRQDPGLGLRLIYFSYDVKMKEKGDIPEGYSVSREKKERFSLILESASTNQTSMYLCASSNGKGARQETQYFGPGTRLLVL.